This entry describes one T cell receptor (beta chain). Antigen unknown. This entry is derived from a study of cytomegalovirus exposure and HLA in healthy donors. This PCR relied on a set of 60 Vbeta primers and 13 Jbeta primers. The protocol was immunoSEQ multiplex PCR, while the TCRdb copy is restricted to in-frame clones and leaves out a portion. The table has roughly 86,000 clones, 55% to 70% seen once; the top ten hold roughly 21%. With V trimmed by 6 bases and J by 9 bases, 14 bases remained unmatched. Germline CDR1 MNHNS, CDR2 SASEGT. This CDR3 is 15 amino acids long. Study-level results: Analyses of presence and absence presupposed an approximately uniform sequencing depth across donors. Links to common viral pathogens appeared, in a later analysis, for several of the most significant clusters. The authors later found most CMV-associated TCR beta chains appeared HLA-restricted.

The sequenced sample was PBMCs. The source is a woman between 45 and 65 years old in good health and CMV-seropositive. The chain links TRBV6-1 to TRBJ2-7; 10 bases line up with TRBD2. CDR3 protein: CASRGSGGYDRRQYF. DNA for the CDR3: TGTGCCAGCAGGGGTAGCGGGGGGTATGATCGGAGGCAGTACTTC.